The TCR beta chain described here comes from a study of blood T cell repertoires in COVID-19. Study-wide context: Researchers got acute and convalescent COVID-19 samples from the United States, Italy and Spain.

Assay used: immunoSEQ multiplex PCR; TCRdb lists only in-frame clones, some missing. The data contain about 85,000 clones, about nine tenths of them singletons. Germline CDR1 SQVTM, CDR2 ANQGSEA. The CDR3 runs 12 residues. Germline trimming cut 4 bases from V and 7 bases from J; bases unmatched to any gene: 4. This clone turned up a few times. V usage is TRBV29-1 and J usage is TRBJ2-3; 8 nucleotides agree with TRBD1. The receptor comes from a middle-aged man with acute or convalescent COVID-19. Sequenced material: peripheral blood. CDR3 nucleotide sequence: TGCAGCGTTGGGCAGGGGGCAAATACGCAGTATTTT. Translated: CSVGQGANTQYF.